This section outlines one TCR beta chain sequence together with its context. The graft tissue was processed, and this released both intraepithelial and lamina propria lymphocytes. Data came from immunoSEQ multiplex PCR; TCRdb stores just in-frame clones and leaves some out. Here the sample spans approximately 9,600 clones, 77% being singletons. V shed 4 bases and J shed 4 bases, with 10 bases lying between them. Germline V gene lookup returns CDR1 MNHNS and CDR2 SASEGT. CDR3 length equals 13 residues. The entry originates in a study of graft-versus-host responses after intestinal transplantation. The TCR was taken from a human patient who received an intestinal transplant, so some T cells may come from the graft donor. Sequenced here: ileum tissue, sampled less than 480 days after intestinal transplantation. The J gene is TRBJ1-1, the V gene TRBV6-1; perhaps TRBD1 as D (6 bases). CDR3 DNA sequence: TGTGCCAGCAGTGTTCAGGGGACCACTGAAGCTTTCTTT. Protein sequence: CASSVQGTTEAFF.